This passage covers 14 T cell receptor beta chains from one sample sequenced in a study of T-cell memory formation after mild COVID-19. TCRdb analysed the 5' RACE reads with MiXCR anew, one entry per CDR3 protein. The table includes hundreds of thousands of distinct CDR3 sequences, about 17% detected once. The material sequenced was PBMCs or a T cell subset sorted from them (not recorded which). The receptors here all came from a man in his late teens or twenties who had mild COVID-19 (a few samples of this study predate the infection). Cell type and time point are not known.

V usage is TRBV9 and J usage is TRBJ2-7; 11 bases are a match to TRBD2. The CDR3 contains 14 residues. V shed 4 bases, J shed 6 bases, and the junction held 6 bases outside the gene matches. Germline CDR1 and CDR2: SGDLS and YYNGEE. The CDR3 DNA follows: TGTGCCAGCAGCCGAACTAGCGGGAGACTCGAGCAGTACTTC. Translation: CASSRTSGRLEQYF. Supplemented by reference TRBV9 and TRBJ2-7, the full variable domain reads DSGVTQTPKHLITATGQRVTLRCSPRSGDLSVYWYQQSLDQGLQFLIQYYNGEERAKGNILERFSAQQFPDLHSELNLSSLELGDSALYFCASSRTSGRLEQYFGPGTRLTVT.

DNA of the CDR3: TGTGCCACCAGTCCGGAGGGTAACACTGAAGCTTTCTTT. Translated, it gives CATSPEGNTEAFF. The chain uses TRBV15 and TRBJ1-1; D is unresolved. V was trimmed by 6 bases and J by 2 bases, leaving 10 bases between them. Germline-derived CDR1 and CDR2 are LNHNV and YYDKDF (reference sequence). This CDR3 has 13 amino acids.

This chain links TRBV4-2 with TRBJ2-1, with D uncertain. Trimming removed 0 bases at V and 13 bases at J, with 13 bases between. CDR1 is LGHNA, CDR2 YNFKEQ, per germline. There are 13 residues in the CDR3. The CDR3 sequence: CASSQDSIGIQFF. For the CDR3, the DNA is TGTGCCAGCAGCCAAGATAGTATCGGAATCCAGTTCTTC.

This clonotype was picked up many times. This chain joins TRBV7-3 and TRBJ2-5; tentative D call: TRBD1 (6 bases). V was cut by 1 base and J by 4 bases, with 7 bases left in between. The CDR3 covers 13 residues. Germline CDR1 is SGHTA and CDR2 is FQGTGA. The CDR3 is CASSLSRGETQYF. The CDR3 DNA sequence: TGTGCCAGCAGCTTAAGCAGGGGAGAGACCCAGTACTTC.

This clonotype showed up just a few times. V usage is TRBV7-2 and J usage is TRBJ1-2; D unresolved. The V end lost 5 bases, the J end lost 0 bases, and 7 bases lay between the germline ends. CDR1 is SGHTA and CDR2 is FQGNSA in the germline V gene. The CDR3 extends over 13 amino acids. The CDR3 nucleotides are TGTGCCAGCAGCGTGGTCCCTAACTATGGCTACACCTTC. Protein: CASSVVPNYGYTF.

The chain recombines TRBV12-3 or TRBV12-4 with TRBJ2-2; the match to TRBD2 covers 11 bases. The trim removed 7 bases at V and 5 bases at J, leaving 15 bases unmatched. The CDR3 covers 18 residues. CDR3 coding DNA: TGTGCCAGCACCCAAAGGGTTCGGCTAGCGGGGGGTACCGGGGAGCTGTTTTTT. Translated: CASTQRVRLAGGTGELFF.

This clonotype was seen only a few times. The chain carries TRBV7-9 and TRBJ1-2, with D uncertain. The V end was cut by 5 bases, the J end by 7 bases, with 17 bases between. The CDR3 runs 14 residues. Germline V CDR1 and CDR2: SEHNR, FQNEAQ (reference sequence). CDR3 sequence (DNA): TGTGCCAGCAGCCGAGAGGTACTCATCGGTGGCTACACCTTC. Translation: CASSREVLIGGYTF.

This clonotype has a handful of counts. V is TRBV12-3 or TRBV12-4 and J is TRBJ1-2; 11 nucleotides match TRBD1. The CDR3 is made up of 15 amino acids. V shed 5 bases, J shed 3 bases, and the junction held 5 bases outside the gene matches. The CDR3 DNA reads as TGTGCCAGCAGTCCGGGACAGGGGGGTGACTATGGCTACACCTTC. Protein: CASSPGQGGDYGYTF.

The chain links TRBV4-3 to TRBJ2-7, with D possibly TRBD2 on 6 matching bases. The CDR3 is 16 amino acids. Trimming removed 0 bases at V and 1 base at J, with 13 bases between. CDR1 and CDR2 (germline): LGHNA, YSLEER. CDR3 region: CASSQDLGRPSYEQYF. CDR3 in DNA: TGCGCCAGCAGCCAAGATCTAGGGAGGCCGTCCTACGAGCAGTACTTC.

V usage is TRBV20-1 and J usage is TRBJ2-3, with D unclear. The germline V gene encodes CDR1 DFQATT and CDR2 SNEGSKA (reference sequence). This CDR3 has 14 amino acids. The V end was cut by 3 bases, the J end by 0 bases, with 10 bases between. The CDR3 DNA sequence: TGCAGTGCTAGGCAGAGTACTAGCACAGATACGCAGTATTTT. Protein: CSARQSTSTDTQYF.

There are a few counts of this clonotype. The chain employs TRBV20-1 and TRBJ2-5, with a tentative D call TRBD2 (5 bases). CDR3 length: 14 residues. CDR1 and CDR2 from the germline V gene are DFQATT and SNEGSKA (reference sequence). V was cut by 0 bases and J by 6 bases, with 14 bases left in between. CDR3 loop: CSARDLAVVQTQYF. Here the CDR3 DNA reads TGCAGTGCTAGAGACCTAGCAGTGGTTCAGACCCAGTACTTC.

The rearrangement joins TRBV10-3 to TRBJ2-2; 10 bases agree with TRBD2. Germline CDR1 is ENHRY and CDR2 is SYGVKD. J gave up 0 bases and V 10 bases, and 14 bases lay outside the gene matches. The length of the CDR3 is 18 residues. This CDR3 reads CATRGTSASNTNTGELFF. CDR3 bases: TGTGCCACCAGGGGGACTAGCGCGAGTAATACGAACACCGGGGAGCTGTTTTTT.

This clonotype was recorded a few times. The chain recombines TRBV18 with TRBJ1-3; 9 bases align to TRBD1. The CDR3 loop spans 16 amino acids. After removal of 2 bases from V and 2 bases from J, the junction contained 4 bases not matched to a gene. The germline V gene encodes CDR1 KGHSH and CDR2 LQKENI. The CDR3 nucleotides are TGTGCCAGCTCACCAACCGGGACAGGGCCTGGAAACACCATATATTTT. Protein product: CASSPTGTGPGNTIYF.

This clonotype was picked up a small number of times. The chain has TRBV4-3 and TRBJ2-7; D might be TRBD2 (5 bases). Between the trimmed V and J ends, which lost 0 bases and 5 bases, there was a span of 14 bases. In germline, CDR1 is LGHNA, CDR2 YSLEER. This CDR3 contains 15 residues. This CDR3 is CASSQDEGLRDEQYF. The CDR3, as DNA: TGCGCCAGCAGCCAAGATGAGGGTTTGAGGGACGAGCAGTACTTC.